Below are 30 T cell receptor beta chains sequenced from a single sample in a study of blood T cell repertoires in COVID-19. This table comes from immunoSEQ multiplex PCR, and its TCRdb copy is limited to in-frame clones, with some not included. The repertoire includes about 260,000 clones, about 89% of them detected once, and about 8.7% sits in the top ten. The sequencing sample was made of peripheral blood. The source is a man aged 40-55 years with active or convalescent COVID-19.

This chain uses TRBV6-5 with TRBJ2-7, with a possible D match to TRBD1 (5 bases). Germline V gene sequence: CDR1 MNHEY, CDR2 SVGAGI. The V and J ends lost 5 bases and 3 bases respectively, with 8 bases between them. The CDR3 sequence is 12 residues long. CDR3 sequence reads: CASSKRGYEQYF. The CDR3 DNA reads as TGTGCCAGCAGTAAAAGGGGCTACGAGCAGTACTTC.

The V gene is TRBV9, the J gene TRBJ1-5, with D perhaps TRBD1 (5 bases). V was shortened by 4 bases and J by 3 bases, with 11 bases between the two germline ends. This CDR3 is 14 amino acids long. Germline-derived CDR1 and CDR2 are SGDLS and YYNGEE. The CDR3 DNA reads TGTGCCAGCAGCCCACAGGCGATCAATCAGCCCCAGCATTTT. This sequence encodes CASSPQAINQPQHF. Combining the CDR3 with reference TRBV9 and TRBJ1-5 gives the whole variable domain DSGVTQTPKHLITATGQRVTLRCSPRSGDLSVYWYQQSLDQGLQFLIQYYNGEERAKGNILERFSAQQFPDLHSELNLSSLELGDSALYFCASSPQAINQPQHFGDGTRLSIL.

The DNA for the CDR3 is TGTGCCAGCAGCTTGGACATTCGTGCTATCTCTGGAAACACCATATATTTT. Translation: CASSLDIRAISGNTIYF. The genes are TRBV7-2 and TRBJ1-3, with a tentative D call TRBD1 (5 bases). Deletions cut 3 bases from V and 0 bases from J, with 15 bases between. Per the germline V gene, CDR1 is SGHTA and CDR2 is FQGNSA. This CDR3 spans 17 amino acids.

V is TRBV5-1 and J is TRBJ1-1, with D possibly matching TRBD1 (6 bases). Germline V lookup: CDR1 SGHRS, CDR2 YFSETQ. The V end was cut by 7 bases, the J end by 5 bases, with 18 bases between. This CDR3 has 14 residues. This chain's CDR3 is CASGPSAGVTEAFF. Written as DNA, the CDR3 is TGCGCCAGCGGACCGTCGGCAGGGGTGACTGAAGCTTTCTTT. Looking up the rest from reference TRBV5-1 and TRBJ1-1 gives the full variable domain: KAGVTQTPRYLIKTRGQQVTLSCSPISGHRSVSWYQQTPGQGLQFLFEYFSETQRNKGNFPGRFSGRQFSNSRSEMNVSTLELGDSALYLCASGPSAGVTEAFFGQGTRLTVV.

This chain connects TRBV30 to TRBJ2-2; weak D call: TRBD2 (5 bases). The CDR3 length is 13 residues. Trimming pared 2 bases from V and 7 bases from J, leaving 11 bases between. Germline loops: CDR1 GTSNPN, CDR2 SVGIG (reference sequence). CDR3 protein: CAWSLSAGGELFF. CDR3 coding DNA: TGTGCCTGGAGTTTGAGCGCGGGCGGGGAGCTGTTTTTT.

The V call is TRBV19, the J call TRBJ2-3; possibly TRBD1 for D (6 bases). Deletions cut 10 bases from V and 4 bases from J, with 33 bases between. This CDR3 is built from 19 residues. Germline CDR1 reads LNHDA; CDR2 reads SQIVND (reference sequence). CDR3 protein: CATSITYINYRVGADTQYF. In nucleotides, the CDR3 is TGTGCCACCTCTATAACTTATATAAACTACAGGGTTGGCGCAGATACGCAGTATTTT. The whole variable domain, remainder taken from reference TRBV19 and TRBJ2-3, is DGGITQSPKYLFRKEGQNVTLSCEQNLNHDAMYWYRQDPGQGLRLIYYSQIVNDFQKGDIAEGYSVSREKKESFPLTVTSAQKNPTAFYLCATSITYINYRVGADTQYFGPGTRLTVL.

The J gene is TRBJ2-2, the V gene TRBV2; D is possibly TRBD2 (6 bases). The V gene's germline CDR1 is SNHLY and CDR2 FYNNEI. Trimming removed 3 bases from V and 4 bases from J, with 18 bases in between. The CDR3 consists of 17 residues. CDR3 nucleotide sequence: TGTGCCAGCAGTGATCCCGGAGGGCAGGAGGTCACCGGGGAGCTGTTTTTT. Translation: CASSDPGGQEVTGELFF.

V and J are TRBV4-2 and TRBJ2-1, with 13 nucleotides matching TRBD2. CDR3 length: 18 amino acids. V shed 2 bases, J shed 4 bases, and the junction held 8 bases outside the gene matches. Germline loops: CDR1 LGHNA, CDR2 YNFKEQ. CDR3 nucleotide sequence: TGTGCCAGCAGCCAACAACTAGCGGGAGGGCCAGGATACAATGAGCAGTTCTTC. Amino acid sequence: CASSQQLAGGPGYNEQFF.

The chain combines TRBV5-1 with TRBJ2-7; TRBD1 might be the D (6 bases). The CDR3 consists of 15 residues. Germline CDR1 is SGHRS and CDR2 is YFSETQ. With 3 bases removed from V and 2 bases from J, the gap between germline ends came to 15 bases. CDR3 nucleotide sequence: TGCGCCAGCAGCTATGGACAGCAGACCGCCTACGAGCAGTACTTC. This translates into CASSYGQQTAYEQYF. Together with reference TRBV5-1 and TRBJ2-7, the CDR3 gives the full variable domain: KAGVTQTPRYLIKTRGQQVTLSCSPISGHRSVSWYQQTPGQGLQFLFEYFSETQRNKGNFPGRFSGRQFSNSRSEMNVSTLELGDSALYLCASSYGQQTAYEQYFGPGTRLTVT.

The CDR3: CASSPPLVQPQHF. The CDR3 bases are TGTGCCAGCAGCCCCCCATTAGTTCAGCCCCAGCATTTT. This sequence joins TRBV3-1 (or the pseudogene TRBV3-2) and TRBJ1-5; D gene unclear. Per germline, CDR1 LGHDT and CDR2 YNNKEL (reference sequence). Trimming pared 4 bases from V and 6 bases from J, leaving 10 bases between. The CDR3 is 13 amino acids.

The chain uses TRBV28 and TRBJ1-4; D possibly corresponds to TRBD1 (5 bases). CDR3 length: 13 amino acids. V was pared by 4 bases and J by 7 bases, with 10 bases between. Germline V gives CDR1 MDHEN, CDR2 SYDVKM. CDR3 region: CASSSRVREKLFF. CDR3 nucleotide sequence: TGTGCCAGCAGTTCCAGGGTTCGTGAAAAACTGTTTTTT.

V gene TRBV5-1 combines with J gene TRBJ2-5; no definite D call. Trimming removed 0 bases at V and 1 base at J, with 4 bases between. CDR3 length: 13 amino acids. The germline CDR1 and CDR2 sequences are SGHRS and YFSETQ. CDR3 amino acids: CASSLGAQETQYF. The CDR3 region has the DNA TGCGCCAGCAGCTTGGGGGCCCAAGAGACCCAGTACTTC.

This chain connects TRBV18 to TRBJ2-3; perhaps TRBD2 as D (5 bases). From germline, CDR1 is KGHSH and CDR2 LQKENI. The CDR3 runs to 13 residues. The ends were cut back, 6 bases at V and 6 bases at J, with 13 bases in the middle. CDR3 nucleotides: TGTGCCAGCTCCTCGGGGTCCGGGGATACGCAGTATTTT. Its translation: CASSSGSGDTQYF.

The rearrangement uses TRBV27 and TRBJ2-7; D call uncertain. The CDR3 contains 12 residues. Trimming left V 5 bases short and J 2 bases short, with 7 bases between. Germline-derived CDR1 and CDR2 are MNHEY and SMNVEV (reference sequence). The DNA of the CDR3 is TGTGCCAGCAGTCGAGATACCTACGAGCAGTACTTC. Its translation is CASSRDTYEQYF.

The gene calls are TRBV3-1 (or the pseudogene TRBV3-2) and TRBJ2-1; TRBD2 matches 8 bases. Germline CDR1 and CDR2: LGHDT and YNNKEL (reference sequence). There are 14 residues in the CDR3. The V gene end was trimmed by 1 base and the J gene end by 7 bases; junction bases not matched to a gene: 3. CDR3 in DNA: TGTGCCAGCAGCCAAGGCGGGGGGCCGAATGAGCAGTTCTTC. This sequence encodes CASSQGGGPNEQFF.

This chain uses TRBV13 with TRBJ1-3; D is ambiguous. CDR3 size: 12 residues. The germline V and J ends were trimmed by 6 bases and 13 bases, with 16 bases remaining between them. Germline CDR1 PRHDT, CDR2 FYEKMQ (reference sequence). CDR3 loop: CASRFIQSGIYF. CDR3 nucleotide sequence: TGTGCCAGCAGATTTATTCAATCGGGGATATATTTT.

The chain links TRBV24-1 to TRBJ2-2, with D perhaps matching TRBD2 (6 bases). Germline V gives CDR1 KGHDR, CDR2 SFDVKD. V gave up 5 bases and J gave up 4 bases, with 10 bases separating them. This CDR3 contains 14 residues. This CDR3 reads CATSAGDRTGELFF. The CDR3 DNA reads TGTGCCACCAGTGCGGGGGACCGCACCGGGGAGCTGTTTTTT.

The chain joins TRBV7-2 to TRBJ2-2, with D possibly being TRBD1 (6 bases). With 3 bases removed from V and 3 bases from J, the gap between germline ends came to 11 bases. Per the germline V gene, CDR1 is SGHTA and CDR2 is FQGNSA. The CDR3 loop spans 15 amino acids. The CDR3 is CASSFPGVDTGELFF. Here the CDR3 DNA reads TGTGCCAGCAGCTTTCCAGGGGTAGACACCGGGGAGCTGTTTTTT.

The chain uses TRBV25-1 and TRBJ1-6, with D maybe TRBD1 (6 bases). Trimming took off 4 bases at V and 14 bases at J, with 15 bases between the two ends. Germline V CDR1 and CDR2: MGHDK, SYGVNS. This CDR3 spans 13 amino acids. The CDR3 loop reads CASSVAGGGTLHF. CDR3 in DNA: TGTGCCAGCAGTGTGGCGGGGGGCGGGACCCTCCACTTT.

The rearrangement links TRBV14 to TRBJ2-7, with TRBD2 matching over 8 bases. CDR1 and CDR2 (germline): SGHDN, FVKESK. The CDR3 is 16 amino acids. With V trimmed by 4 bases and J by 3 bases, 11 bases remained unmatched. DNA for the CDR3: TGTGCCAGCAGCCCTACGGGGGGGGTGTATTTCTACGAGCAGTACTTC. Its translation is CASSPTGGVYFYEQYF.

This sequence joins TRBV27 and TRBJ2-7, with unresolved D. Germline V lookup: CDR1 MNHEY, CDR2 SMNVEV (reference sequence). The CDR3 consists of 15 residues. Trimming removed 4 bases at V and 4 bases at J, with 17 bases between. The CDR3 DNA is TGTGCCAGCAGTTCCTCCCCCCCACCCACATACGAGCAGTACTTC. Residues: CASSSSPPPTYEQYF.

This rearrangement joins TRBV24-1 to TRBJ1-2; D not certain. V lost 3 bases, J lost 2 bases, and 9 bases lay in between. In germline, CDR1 is KGHDR, CDR2 SFDVKD. CDR3 length: 14 residues. The CDR3 sequence: CATSDPLGNYGYTF. CDR3 sequence (DNA): TGTGCCACCAGTGATCCACTAGGGAACTATGGCTACACCTTC.

V and J are TRBV4-1 and TRBJ1-1; D not certain. CDR1 and CDR2 (germline): MGHRA, YSYEKL. The ends were cut back, 4 bases at V and 4 bases at J, with 16 bases in the middle. The CDR3 has 15 residues. CDR3 DNA sequence: TGCGCCAGCAGCCTCCGCGGGCCTGTAGGCACTGAAGCTTTCTTT. Protein product: CASSLRGPVGTEAFF.

This clone was recorded a few times. The chain recombines TRBV6-4 with TRBJ2-1; 9 bases are a match to TRBD2. The germline CDR1 and CDR2 sequences are MRHNA and SNTAGT. This CDR3 region has 15 residues. V gave up 4 bases and J gave up 10 bases; unmatched junction bases: 11. The CDR3 DNA follows: TGTGCCAGCAGTGTTAGCGGGAGCTGGCCTACGGAGCAGTTCTTC. Translating it yields CASSVSGSWPTEQFF.

The chain couples TRBV12-3 or TRBV12-4 to TRBJ2-7; no firm D call. The CDR3 consists of 13 residues. The V end was cut by 5 bases, the J end by 1 base, with 9 bases between. In DNA, the CDR3 is TGTGCCAGCAGTCCTTTTGAGTCCTACGAGCAGTACTTC. Translating it yields CASSPFESYEQYF.

CDR3: CASSVGGQGSQPQHF. As DNA, the CDR3 is TGTGCCAGCAGCGTAGGAGGACAGGGGAGTCAGCCCCAGCATTTT. This rearrangement joins TRBV9 to TRBJ1-5, with 9 bases lining up with TRBD1. Germline V gives CDR1 SGDLS, CDR2 YYNGEE. This CDR3 spans 15 amino acids. V lost 0 bases, J lost 6 bases, and 4 bases stayed unmatched. The full variable domain, its missing parts supplied by reference TRBV9 and TRBJ1-5, is DSGVTQTPKHLITATGQRVTLRCSPRSGDLSVYWYQQSLDQGLQFLIQYYNGEERAKGNILERFSAQQFPDLHSELNLSSLELGDSALYFCASSVGGQGSQPQHFGDGTRLSIL.

V is TRBV30 and J is TRBJ2-3, with 7 bases that match TRBD1. The CDR3 has 13 residues. Germline assignment: CDR1 GTSNPN and CDR2 SVGIG (reference sequence). The ends lost 6 bases at V and 0 bases at J; junction bases unmatched: 3. CDR3: CACRDRSTDTQYF. CDR3 coding DNA: TGTGCCTGTCGGGACAGAAGCACAGATACGCAGTATTTT.

The chain combines TRBV29-1 with TRBJ1-2, with 9 positions matching TRBD1. The CDR3 is made up of 14 amino acids. V lost 6 bases to trimming and J lost 2 bases; unmatched junction nucleotides: 7. CDR1 is SQVTM and CDR2 is ANQGSEA in the germline V gene. In DNA, the CDR3 is TGCAGCGTCGCTAGGGACAGGGTAAACTATGGCTACACCTTC. Amino acid sequence: CSVARDRVNYGYTF.

The chain employs TRBV5-1 and TRBJ1-1; TRBD1 might be the D (6 bases). V was cut by 4 bases and J by 4 bases, with 11 bases left in between. The length of the CDR3 is 13 residues. The germline gives CDR1 SGHRS, CDR2 YFSETQ. This CDR3 is CASSPGTTTEAFF. The CDR3 DNA follows: TGCGCCAGCAGCCCGGGGACAACCACTGAAGCTTTCTTT.

The rearrangement joins TRBV24-1 to TRBJ2-1, with D unresolved. The V end lost 3 bases, the J end lost 5 bases, and 13 bases lay between the germline ends. This CDR3 comprises 15 residues. Germline CDR1 is KGHDR and CDR2 is SFDVKD. CDR3 residues: CATSDHGSKDNEQFF. CDR3 nucleotide sequence: TGTGCCACCAGTGATCACGGGTCCAAAGACAATGAGCAGTTCTTC.